The rows below give T cell receptor beta chains drawn from one sample of a study of vaccination and CD4 T cells after COVID-19. These TCRs are of unknown antigen specificity. TCRdb reprocessed the PCR reads with MiXCR, giving one entry per CDR3 protein. This table has over 15,000 distinct CDR3 sequences, approximately 44% appearing once. This sample comprised CD4+ T cells from blood, cultured in vitro, obtained after SARS-CoV-2 vaccination. These receptors were obtained from a human donor who had recovered from COVID-19. The CDR3 runs from the conserved cysteine through the conserved F or W. D genes are given only for firm matches. Expanded clones are given a class, and other clones once, few, many or no size at all.

D gene	V gene	clone size	J gene	CDR3 protein	CDR3 DNA
TRBD2	TRBV24-1	.	TRBJ2-1	CATSDSGLADYNEQFF	TGTGCCACCAGTGATTCCGGACTAGCAGATTACAATGAGCAGTTCTTC
.	TRBV7-9	.	TRBJ2-3	CASSLGRRNTDTQYF	TGTGCCAGCAGCTTAGGCCGCCGGAACACAGATACGCAGTATTTT
.	TRBV2	.	TRBJ1-2	CASSAEGTPNYGYTF	TGTGCCAGCAGTGCGGAGGGGACACCTAACTATGGCTACACCTTC
.	TRBV20-1	.	TRBJ2-2	CSASASGNTGELFF	TGCAGTGCTTCGGCCAGCGGGAACACCGGGGAGCTGTTTTTT
.	TRBV12-3/TRBV12-4	.	TRBJ1-5	CASSRDGNSNQPQHF	TGTGCCAGCAGCCGGGACGGCAATAGCAATCAGCCCCAGCATTTT
.	TRBV6-5	.	TRBJ2-1	CASSYLGYNEQFF	TGTGCCAGCAGTTACTTGGGATACAATGAGCAGTTCTTC
.	TRBV6-1	.	TRBJ2-4	CASSPGFGVGKNIQYF	TGTGCCAGCAGCCCCGGTTTTGGGGTCGGCAAAAACATTCAGTACTTC
.	TRBV20-1	.	TRBJ1-2	CSASQGIYGYTF	TGCAGTGCTTCCCAGGGGATCTATGGCTACACCTTC
.	TRBV4-3	.	TRBJ2-7	CASSQGSRGYEQYF	TGCGCCAGCAGCCAAGGGAGCAGGGGTTACGAGCAGTACTTC
TRBD1	TRBV19	.	TRBJ2-5	CASSPDRVQTQYF	TGTGCCAGTAGTCCGGACAGGGTACAGACCCAGTACTTC
TRBD1	TRBV7-9	.	TRBJ1-1	CASSWTGRNTEAFF	TGTGCCAGCAGCTGGACAGGGAGGAACACTGAAGCTTTCTTT
TRBD1	TRBV6-2/TRBV6-3	.	TRBJ1-2	CASSSPDRAYGYTF	TGTGCCAGCAGTTCCCCTGACAGGGCCTATGGCTACACCTTC
.	TRBV6-5	few	TRBJ1-2	CASSYLSSRGNGYTF	TGTGCCAGCAGTTACTTGTCGAGCAGGGGTAACGGCTACACCTTC
TRBD2	TRBV7-9	.	TRBJ2-2	CASSLTGTSGERNTGELFF	TGTGCCAGCAGCCTCACCGGGACTAGCGGTGAAAGGAACACCGGGGAGCTGTTTTTT
.	TRBV7-2	.	TRBJ2-3	CASTRGGGADTQYF	TGTGCCAGCACCCGAGGGGGGGGGGCAGATACGCAGTATTTT
TRBD2	TRBV11-2	.	TRBJ2-7	CASSIAGGGSYEQYF	TGTGCCAGCAGCATAGCGGGAGGCGGCTCCTACGAGCAGTACTTC
.	TRBV7-9	.	TRBJ1-2	CASSSHAGYTF	TGTGCCAGCAGCTCTCATGCTGGCTACACCTTC
TRBD2	TRBV6-1	.	TRBJ2-1	CATVSGGIYNEQFF	TGTGCCACCGTTAGCGGGGGAATTTACAATGAGCAGTTCTTC
TRBD1	TRBV20-1	few	TRBJ1-5	CSARDLGQGNQPQHF	TGCAGTGCTAGAGATCTCGGACAGGGGAATCAGCCCCAGCATTTT